This TCR beta chain was identified during a study of chemoradiotherapy in HPV16-positive cancers (dated by TCRdb to the early 2020s). Background for the entire study: Functional T-cell assays on cells from two HPV16-positive patients defined candidate HPV-specific T-cell clones and common TCR motifs. The study asked whether T-cell immunity against the HPV oncoproteins E6 and E7 changes during chemoradiotherapy and whether it affects survival. The candidate HPV-specific TCRs and motifs were then tracked in TCR repertoires from roughly 86 patients with HPV-related cancers.

To note about this clone: Its specific antigen is unknown. Base qualities are not provided; no much larger clone lies one nucleotide away.

Repertoires were sampled repeatedly over the course of chemoradiotherapy so that clonal expansion in the tumor microenvironment could be followed. Study-level results and caveats: In HPV16-positive patients, expansion of HPV-responsive T cells during chemoradiotherapy was found to be associated with improved recurrence-free survival. The survival association was reported for HPV16-positive patients, and the functional definition of HPV-specific T cells was derived from only two HPV16-positive patients. Expansion of candidate HPV-specific clones and E7-related TCR motifs was observed in the tumor microenvironment during treatment, whereas no such expansion was observed for non-HPV-specific T cells.

CDR1 and CDR2 are drawn from the germline V gene (reference sequence): LNHDA, SQIVND. The CDR3 starts with the cysteine, ends with the phenylalanine, and has 14 residues. The kept DNA is CDR3 alone, 42 bases in frame from the first base. V ends up 7 bases short and J 5 bases short, with an unmatched junction base count of 4. Library creation used the immunoSEQ multiplex PCR assay. TCRdb retrieved this table from immuneACCESS and kept in-frame rearrangements only. Not all clones are present; in checked studies, unresolved V genes account for under half, and no reason is known for the remainder. Present in this sample are approximately 1,000 clones, around 92% of which were seen just once. Around an eighth of the sample belongs to the ten largest clones.

The chain uses TRBV19 and TRBJ1-6; 8 junctional bases match TRBD1. The material was tumor tissue, obtained from a patient who underwent chemoradiotherapy. This receptor was taken from a human donor with HPV-associated anogenital cancer. The DNA reads as follows: TGTGCCAGTACCCCACAGGGGGATAATTCACCCCTCCACTTT. Its protein is CASTPQGDNSPLHF.